The source of this T cell receptor (beta chain) is a study of T cells in Graves' hyperthyroidism and ophthalmopathy. The overall study: Peripheral blood was collected at initial diagnosis, before any treatment.

Clinical symptoms, serum thyroxine, TRAb, thyroid ultrasound and orbital computed tomography established diagnosis. Germline CDR1 and CDR2: SEHNR and FQNEAQ (reference sequence). The CDR3 spans 12 residues. V was cut by 11 bases and J by 4 bases, with 11 bases left in between. Template material for amplifying TCR beta CDR3 regions consisted of RNA transcripts. HTBI primers were the set used in a first-round RT-PCR of the TCR CDR3. TCRdb itself ran the multiplex PCR reads through MiXCR, one entry per CDR3 protein. The sample lists a few hundred thousand distinct CDR3 sequences, less than 15% occurring once. Concerning this clonotype itself: The antigen remains undetermined.

Study outcomes and limitations: The majority of expanded thyroid clonotypes above 0.001 also appeared in blood.

The sequence came from a man aged 25 to 40 with Graves' hyperthyroidism that later progressed to Graves' ophthalmopathy. V gene TRBV7-9 combines with J gene TRBJ2-2; a weak D match, TRBD1 (6 bases). Material: blood. The CDR3, as DNA: TGTGCCTTCGCAGGGGTCACCGGGGAGCTGTTTTTT. Its protein product is CAFAGVTGELFF.